This entry lists 21 T cell receptor beta chains sequenced from one sample in a study of T-cell reconstitution after alpha-beta-depleted transplantation in children. The authors prepared the TCRbeta library with unique molecular identifiers. MiXCR was run by TCRdb on the PCR reads, yielding one entry per CDR3 protein. The repertoire holds 150,000 to 250,000 distinct CDR3 sequences, with roughly 14% as singletons. The sequenced sample was PBMCs from the stem cell graft donor, obtained from the stem cell graft. The receptors were gathered from a human donor who donated a stem cell graft to a child with acute lymphoblastic leukemia.

Ten or more counts support this clonotype. The chain is built from TRBV5-1 and TRBJ2-1, with 14 bases aligning to TRBD2. In germline, CDR1 is SGHRS, CDR2 YFSETQ. V lost 3 bases, J lost 7 bases, and 6 bases stayed unmatched. This CDR3 has 16 amino acids. The CDR3 sequence is CASSSRLAGGGNEQFF. As DNA, the CDR3 is TGCGCCAGCAGCTCCCGACTAGCGGGAGGGGGGAATGAGCAGTTCTTC.

This clonotype was detected ten times or more. The chain uses TRBV10-3 and TRBJ2-5; perhaps TRBD2 as D (5 bases). The CDR3 is 10 residues long. Germline V lookup: CDR1 ENHRY, CDR2 SYGVKD. V was shortened by 8 bases and J by 4 bases, with 5 bases between the two germline ends. DNA of the CDR3: TGTGCCATCGGGAGAGAGACCCAGTACTTC. Amino acids: CAIGRETQYF.

This clonotype was counted ten times or more. The chain carries TRBV7-9 and TRBJ2-7, with TRBD1 as a possible D gene (6 bases). The CDR3 extends over 15 amino acids. Germline V gene lookup returns CDR1 SEHNR and CDR2 FQNEAQ (reference sequence). The V end lost 5 bases, the J end lost 2 bases, and 16 bases lay between the germline ends. Here the CDR3 reads CASSLPGHQTYEQYF. CDR3 in DNA: TGTGCCAGCAGCCTACCGGGACACCAAACCTACGAGCAGTACTTC.

This clonotype has a count of ten or more. The chain has TRBV5-1 and TRBJ2-2; 9 positions agree with TRBD2. Trimming at V came to 0 bases and at J to 5 bases, leaving 5 bases not matched to a gene. The CDR3 loop spans 16 amino acids. Germline V gene data show CDR1 as SGHRS and CDR2 as YFSETQ. This chain's CDR3 is CASSLVAGASTGELFF. CDR3 nucleotides: TGCGCCAGCAGCTTGGTAGCGGGAGCATCGACCGGGGAGCTGTTTTTT. Full variable domain (rest looked up from reference TRBV5-1 and TRBJ2-2): KAGVTQTPRYLIKTRGQQVTLSCSPISGHRSVSWYQQTPGQGLQFLFEYFSETQRNKGNFPGRFSGRQFSNSRSEMNVSTLELGDSALYLCASSLVAGASTGELFFGEGSRLTVL.

A word on this clonotype: A much larger clone differs from this one at a single base, so this may be a read error. This sequence joins TRBV4-2 and TRBJ2-2, with 8 bases identical to TRBD2. The CDR3 has 17 amino acids. The J segment lost 2 bases and the V segment lost 2 bases, leaving 7 bases of the junction unmatched. Per the germline V gene, CDR1 is LGHNA and CDR2 is YNFKEQ. The CDR3 loop reads CASSQPLAGSNTGELFF. CDR3 DNA sequence: TGTGCCAGCAGCCAACCTTTAGCGGGAAGCAACACCGGGGAGCTGTTTTTT.

This clonotype came up many times. The chain employs TRBV11-3 and TRBJ2-5; D is unresolved. Germline values: CDR1 SGHNT, CDR2 YENEEA. The CDR3 has 13 residues. Trimming removed 4 bases at V and 5 bases at J, with 11 bases between. The CDR3 nucleotides read TGTGCCAGCAGCTCGTACGATGGGGAGACCCAGTACTTC. As protein: CASSSYDGETQYF.

This clonotype was seen at least ten times. The chain combines TRBV5-1 with TRBJ2-1; a possible D gene is TRBD1 (6 bases). This CDR3 comprises 14 residues. The V gene lost 0 bases and the J gene lost 7 bases, with 11 bases spanning the gap. Germline values: CDR1 SGHRS, CDR2 YFSETQ. CDR3 sequence: CASSLAGRGNEQFF. The CDR3 region has the DNA TGCGCCAGCAGCTTGGCCGGCAGGGGTAATGAGCAGTTCTTC.

This clonotype was seen many times. This rearrangement joins TRBV5-5 to TRBJ2-6, with D possibly TRBD2 on 6 matching bases. The CDR3 runs to 18 residues. With 0 bases removed from V and 0 bases from J, the gap between germline ends came to 13 bases. CDR1 SGHKS and CDR2 YYEKEE come from the germline V gene (reference sequence). CDR3 sequence: CASSLVGGKTSGANVLTF. The DNA of the CDR3 is TGTGCCAGCAGCTTGGTTGGGGGGAAAACCTCTGGGGCCAACGTCCTGACTTTC.

This clonotype has a count of ten or more. J is TRBJ2-3 and V is TRBV3-1, with D maybe TRBD2 (5 bases). Germline CDR1 is LGHDT and CDR2 is YNNKEL (reference sequence). The V end lost 7 bases, the J end lost 2 bases, and 13 bases lay between the germline ends. There are 14 residues in the CDR3. The CDR3 loop is CASTAGEYTDTQYF. The CDR3 DNA reads TGTGCCAGCACGGCCGGGGAATACACAGATACGCAGTATTTT.

This clonotype was seen ten or more times. CDR3 region: CASSQGQGVDTQYF. The CDR3 DNA reads TGTGCCAGCAGCCAGGGACAGGGGGTCGATACGCAGTATTTT. This sequence joins TRBV7-6 and TRBJ2-3; 11 bases are shared with TRBD1. V lost 5 bases to trimming and J lost 6 bases; unmatched junction nucleotides: 4. Germline CDR1 and CDR2: SGHVS and FNYEAQ. This CDR3 comprises 14 residues.

This clonotype appeared many times. The genes are TRBV12-3 or TRBV12-4 and TRBJ1-6, with no clear D. Trimming pared 5 bases from V and 7 bases from J, leaving 9 bases between. There are 13 residues in the CDR3. The CDR3 here is CASSPRTNSPLHF. Written as DNA, the CDR3 is TGTGCCAGCAGTCCCCGGACCAATTCACCCCTCCACTTT.

This chain connects TRBV12-3 or TRBV12-4 to TRBJ1-2; D call uncertain. Trimming shortened V by 8 bases and J by 8 bases, and 21 bases separated the two germline ends. The CDR3 spans 14 residues. The CDR3 bases are TGTGCCAGCCATCCAGAAGTCCCGGCGCGAGGCTACACCTTC. It codes for CASHPEVPARGYTF.

This clonotype was picked up many times. The J gene is TRBJ2-1, the V gene TRBV11-3; TRBD2 matches 7 bases. Germline CDR1 and CDR2: SGHNT and YENEEA. The CDR3 consists of 15 residues. The J segment lost 4 bases and the V segment lost 3 bases, leaving 6 bases of the junction unmatched. CDR3 sequence (DNA): TGTGCCAGCAGCTTTGGCGGGAGTTGGTACAATGAGCAGTTCTTC. Translation: CASSFGGSWYNEQFF.

This sequence joins TRBV4-1 and TRBJ2-4; the match to TRBD1 covers 9 bases. The length of the CDR3 is 18 residues. After removal of 0 bases from V and 0 bases from J, the junction contained 6 bases not matched to a gene. Germline values: CDR1 MGHRA, CDR2 YSYEKL. CDR3 region: CASSQDADRGLAKNIQYF. The DNA for the CDR3 is TGCGCCAGCAGCCAAGATGCGGACAGGGGATTAGCCAAAAACATTCAGTACTTC.

This clonotype showed up just a few times. V usage is TRBV5-1 and J usage is TRBJ2-1, with TRBD2 identical over 13 bases. The germline gives CDR1 SGHRS, CDR2 YFSETQ. This CDR3 comprises 16 residues. The ends lost 4 bases at V and 4 bases at J; junction bases unmatched: 5. CDR3 coding DNA: TGCGCCAGCAGCAGGACTAGCGGGGGTGGATACAATGAGCAGTTCTTC. It specifies CASSRTSGGGYNEQFF.

A few counts support this clonotype. This chain links TRBV29-1 with TRBJ2-1; 12 positions match TRBD1. CDR1 is SQVTM, CDR2 ANQGSEA, per germline. V shed 4 bases and J 0 bases; nucleotides not matched to a gene: 25. The CDR3 loop spans 23 amino acids. Here the CDR3 DNA reads TGCAGCGTTGTGGGTTCTCTGGGAGGGGACAGGGGGCGAGGATGGACCTCCTACAATGAGCAGTTCTTC. Translation: CSVVGSLGGDRGRGWTSYNEQFF.

This clonotype has ten or more counts. V usage is TRBV10-2 and J usage is TRBJ2-3, with D perhaps matching TRBD2 (5 bases). Per germline, CDR1 WSHSY and CDR2 SAAADI. Trimming left V 4 bases short and J 2 bases short, with 13 bases between. This CDR3 contains 15 residues. The CDR3 region is CASSVGADVTDTQYF. The CDR3 DNA follows: TGCGCCAGCAGTGTGGGAGCGGACGTCACAGATACGCAGTATTTT.

Concerning this clonotype: A much larger clone is a single base away; this may be a read error. The chain employs TRBV4-1 and TRBJ2-7; D gene uncertain. The CDR3 sequence is 13 residues long. Germline V lookup: CDR1 MGHRA, CDR2 YSYEKL. V was clipped by 5 bases and J by 6 bases, with 14 bases between them. CDR3 bases: TGCGCCAGCAGCTCCGGGCCTCGGGCCGAGCAGTACTTC. Translated: CASSSGPRAEQYF.

The sample holds many counts of this clonotype. This chain joins TRBV10-3 and TRBJ2-3; D not resolved. The germline V gene encodes CDR1 ENHRY and CDR2 SYGVKD. The V end was cut by 0 bases, the J end by 4 bases, with 8 bases between. This CDR3 comprises 14 residues. The CDR3 loop reads CAISESGFADTQYF. For the CDR3, the DNA is TGTGCCATCAGTGAGTCGGGTTTCGCAGATACGCAGTATTTT.

This clonotype has a count of ten or more. V is TRBV12-3 or TRBV12-4 and J is TRBJ2-1; D call uncertain. The CDR3 is 12 amino acids. V lost 5 bases to trimming and J lost 5 bases, with 7 bases between them. The CDR3 protein is CASSPQDNEQFF. The DNA of the CDR3 is TGTGCCAGCAGTCCCCAAGACAATGAGCAGTTCTTC.

This clonotype was counted a few times. The chain joins TRBV18 to TRBJ2-2; perhaps TRBD1 as D (6 bases). Germline CDR1 and CDR2: KGHSH and LQKENI. The CDR3 loop spans 16 amino acids. Trimming pared 5 bases from V and 6 bases from J, leaving 19 bases between. The chain's CDR3 is CASSRGQFVSAGELFF. The DNA for the CDR3 is TGTGCCAGCTCAAGAGGACAGTTCGTGTCTGCCGGGGAGCTGTTTTTT.